This passage covers 19 T cell receptor beta chains from one sample sequenced in a study of T cell responses to AZD1222 COVID-19 vaccine (dated by TCRdb to the early 2020s). The sample's time point label, decoded: baseline before first vaccination. The library was obtained by the immunoSEQ multiplex PCR assay. TCRdb retrieved this table from immuneACCESS and kept in-frame rearrangements only. Not all clones are present; in checked studies, unresolved V genes account for under half, and no reason is known for the remainder. Here the sample has about 150,000 clones; more than 90% occur a single time. Together, the top ten hold 1.6% of the sample. This specimen consisted of peripheral blood, obtained on day 0 of AZD1222 vaccination. These TCRs come from an adult in good health.

The chain carries TRBV19 and TRBJ1-5; the match to TRBD1 covers 7 bases. This CDR3 spans 13 amino acids. V shed 3 bases and J 7 bases; nucleotides not matched to a gene: 3. From germline, CDR1 is LNHDA and CDR2 SQIVND (reference sequence). CDR3 sequence (DNA): TGTGCCAGTAGTATTTCGGGACAGCAGCCCCAGCATTTT. This gives the protein CASSISGQQPQHF.

The rearrangement uses TRBV6-2 or TRBV6-3 and TRBJ2-7; 8 nucleotides line up with TRBD2. This CDR3 contains 14 residues. Germline lookup yields CDR1 MNHEY and CDR2 SVGEGT. The V and J ends lost 0 bases and 2 bases, in that order; junction bases with no gene match: 0. The CDR3 sequence is CASSYSTSAYEQYF. CDR3 nucleotide sequence: TGTGCCAGCAGTTACTCGACTAGCGCCTACGAGCAGTACTTC.

J is TRBJ2-3 and V is TRBV11-3; 7 positions agree with TRBD2. Germline CDR1 reads SGHNT; CDR2 reads YENEEA. V shed 3 bases and J 1 base; nucleotides not matched to a gene: 4. There are 15 residues in the CDR3. CDR3 residues: CASSLGRAGTDTQYF. The DNA for the CDR3 is TGTGCCAGCAGCTTGGGGAGGGCTGGCACAGATACGCAGTATTTT.

The rearrangement uses TRBV6-5 and TRBJ1-5; D gene ambiguous. This CDR3 is built from 14 residues. Trimming removed 2 bases at V and 5 bases at J, with 10 bases between. CDR1 is MNHEY, CDR2 SVGAGI, per germline. CDR3 bases: TGTGCCAGCAGTTACCCTAACACGGATCAGCCCCAGCATTTT. As protein: CASSYPNTDQPQHF.

This chain joins TRBV29-1 and TRBJ1-2; 8 bases are a match to TRBD1. Trimming at V came to 3 bases and at J to 5 bases, leaving 5 bases not matched to a gene. Germline V gene data show CDR1 as SQVTM and CDR2 as ANQGSEA. The CDR3 length is 13 residues. CDR3 nucleotides: TGCAGCGTTGACCACAGGGGGGGGTATGGCTACACCTTC. The encoded protein is CSVDHRGGYGYTF.

This clone was detected ten times or more. The chain employs TRBV27 and TRBJ2-7, with D possibly being TRBD2 (5 bases). Trimming removed 5 bases from V and 4 bases from J, with 15 bases in between. The CDR3 covers 14 residues. Germline values: CDR1 MNHEY, CDR2 SMNVEV (reference sequence). The DNA for the CDR3 is TGTGCCAGCAGTGAGGGTACAGCGAATTACGAGCAGTACTTC. This encodes CASSEGTANYEQYF.

The chain links TRBV5-4 to TRBJ1-4; 9 bases are shared with TRBD1. Trimming removed 5 bases from V and 3 bases from J; junction bases left unmatched: 5. This CDR3 spans 15 amino acids. Germline V gene data show CDR1 as SGHNT and CDR2 as YYREEE (reference sequence). The CDR3 bases are TGTGCCAGCAGTTTTAACAGGGGGCCTAATGAAAAACTGTTTTTT. Translated, it gives CASSFNRGPNEKLFF.

The V gene is TRBV5-4, the J gene TRBJ2-1; D may correspond to TRBD1 or TRBD2 (5 bases each). Looked up from germline, CDR1 is SGHNT and CDR2 is YYREEE (reference sequence). Trimming cost V 4 bases and J 0 bases, with 20 bases left between them. The CDR3 loop spans 18 amino acids. The CDR3 loop is CASSPSRGVESSYNEQFF. CDR3 nucleotide sequence: TGTGCCAGCAGCCCCTCCCGAGGGGTGGAAAGCTCCTACAATGAGCAGTTCTTC.

The V call is TRBV28, the J call TRBJ1-3; D is uncertain. The V gene's germline CDR1 is MDHEN and CDR2 SYDVKM. V lost 8 bases to trimming and J lost 2 bases, with 10 bases between them. The CDR3 contains 13 residues. This CDR3 is CASVLNPGNTIYF. The DNA for the CDR3 is TGTGCCAGCGTGTTAAATCCTGGAAACACCATATATTTT.

This chain uses TRBV27 with TRBJ1-6; D call uncertain. Germline CDR1 is MNHEY and CDR2 is SMNVEV (reference sequence). Trimming cost V 2 bases and J 2 bases, with 7 bases left between them. The CDR3 covers 15 residues. The CDR3 sequence: CASSLEGPYNSPLHF. The DNA of the CDR3 is TGTGCCAGCAGTTTAGAGGGTCCCTATAATTCACCCCTCCACTTT.

The gene calls are TRBV11-2 and TRBJ1-4; D gene unclear. Trimming shortened V by 3 bases and J by 5 bases, and 7 bases separated the two germline ends. The CDR3 spans 13 residues. CDR1 and CDR2 (germline): SGHAT, FQNNGV. CDR3 nucleotide sequence: TGTGCCAGCAGCTTCATCAGCAATGAAAAACTGTTTTTT. Protein sequence: CASSFISNEKLFF.

This clone was observed a single time. This chain connects TRBV19 to TRBJ1-5; no clear D. The germline CDR1 and CDR2 sequences are LNHDA and SQIVND (reference sequence). Trimming pared 3 bases from V and 1 base from J, leaving 4 bases between. The length of the CDR3 is 13 residues. CDR3 nucleotides: TGTGCCAGTAGTATGCCCAGCAATCAGCCCCAGCATTTT. Translated: CASSMPSNQPQHF. The full variable domain, rest sourced from reference TRBV19 and TRBJ1-5, is DGGITQSPKYLFRKEGQNVTLSCEQNLNHDAMYWYRQDPGQGLRLIYYSQIVNDFQKGDIAEGYSVSREKKESFPLTVTSAQKNPTAFYLCASSMPSNQPQHFGDGTRLSIL.

This rearrangement joins TRBV10-3 to TRBJ2-6; weak D call: TRBD1 (5 bases). V was pared by 5 bases and J by 1 base, with 6 bases between. Germline V gene data show CDR1 as ENHRY and CDR2 as SYGVKD. This CDR3 region has 14 residues. CDR3 coding DNA: TGTGCCATCAGTCAGGGATCTGGGGCCAACGTCCTGACTTTC. Protein: CAISQGSGANVLTF.

The sample holds a few counts of this clone. The rearrangement uses TRBV3-1 (or the pseudogene TRBV3-2) and TRBJ2-7, with D possibly being TRBD1 (6 bases). Germline V lookup: CDR1 LGHDT, CDR2 YNNKEL (reference sequence). The CDR3 loop spans 13 amino acids. Trimming cost V 3 bases and J 2 bases, with 8 bases left between them. CDR3 residues: CASSHGQTYEQYF. CDR3 coding DNA: TGTGCCAGCAGCCACGGACAGACCTACGAGCAGTACTTC.

Concerning this clone itself: Mismatch with germline at one junction end may stem from a read error. The chain couples TRBV7-7 to TRBJ2-2; TRBD1 is a possible D gene (7 bases). The CDR3 is 16 amino acids. From germline, CDR1 is SSHAT and CDR2 FNYEAQ (reference sequence). CDR3 nucleotides: TGTGCTAGCAGCTTTGCGACAGGGACTAACACCGGGGAGCTGTTTTTT. This translates into CASSFATGTNTGELFF.

The chain has TRBV12-5 and TRBJ1-1; 7 bases align to TRBD1. The ends lost 6 bases at V and 7 bases at J; junction bases unmatched: 17. CDR3 size: 16 residues. CDR1 and CDR2 from the germline V gene are LGHNT and FRNRAP. The CDR3 here is CASGYSQGPGLLEAFF. The CDR3, as DNA: TGTGCTAGTGGCTACTCACAGGGGCCGGGCCTTCTTGAAGCTTTCTTT. Using reference TRBV12-5 and TRBJ1-1 for the parts outside the CDR3, the full variable domain is DARVTQTPRHKVTEMGQEVTMRCQPILGHNTVFWYRQTMMQGLELLAYFRNRAPLDDSGMPKDRFSAEMPDATLATLKIQPSEPRDSAVYFCASGYSQGPGLLEAFFGQGTRLTVV.

The chain couples TRBV9 to TRBJ1-6; 8 bases fit TRBD1. Germline CDR1 and CDR2: SGDLS and YYNGEE. This CDR3 has 15 amino acids. Unmatched junction bases numbered 4, after V lost 1 base and J lost 7 bases. The CDR3 loop reads CASSVQGATNSPLHF. DNA of the CDR3: TGTGCCAGCAGCGTACAGGGGGCGACGAATTCACCCCTCCACTTT.

The genes are TRBV6-5 and TRBJ1-5; 8 bases align to TRBD1. Germline trimming cut 5 bases from V and 7 bases from J; bases unmatched to any gene: 7. CDR3 length: 14 residues. Germline CDR1 and CDR2: MNHEY and SVGAGI. CDR3 amino acids: CASSKRQGSQPQHF. Here the CDR3 DNA reads TGTGCCAGCAGTAAACGACAGGGGTCACAGCCCCAGCATTTT.

The V call is TRBV5-1, the J call TRBJ2-2; D not resolved. Trimming removed 7 bases from V and 0 bases from J, with 16 bases in between. There are 16 residues in the CDR3. CDR1 and CDR2 (germline): SGHRS, YFSETQ. The CDR3 spells CASRPPALTNTGELFF. CDR3 DNA sequence: TGCGCCAGCCGCCCTCCTGCACTCACGAACACCGGGGAGCTGTTTTTT.